A selection of T cell receptor beta chains follows, all from one sample in a study of Graves' ophthalmopathy and Graves' hyperthyroidism. TCRdb used MiXCR to reprocess the multiplex PCR reads, holding one entry per CDR3 protein. This sample carries hundreds of thousands of distinct CDR3 sequences, 22% of them seen once, and the ten largest clones take 7.1%. Sequenced input: peripheral blood. The source of these receptors is a woman between 18 and 29 years old with stable Graves' hyperthyroidism. Some clones in this sample may be carry-over from other donors' samples. Each CDR3 is given with its conserved first and last residue. The D gene is left open where the match is weak. Clone size is shown for a subset of rows, as once, few, many or a class of expanded clone.

size	J	V	D	CDR3	DNA
.	TRBJ2-7	TRBV20-1	.	CSATYTINPYEQYF	TGCAGTGCTACCTACACAATCAACCCCTACGAGCAGTACTTC
.	TRBJ1-3	TRBV15	.	CATSRDYGRVSGNTIYF	TGTGCCACCAGCAGAGATTATGGGAGAGTGTCTGGAAACACCATATATTTT
many	TRBJ1-2	TRBV2	TRBD1	CARNSTGGADGYTF	TGTGCCAGAAATTCGACAGGGGGCGCGGATGGCTACACCTTC
few	TRBJ1-2	TRBV27	TRBD1	CASSQADRIFMCTF	TGTGCCAGCAGTCAAGCGGACAGGATATTTATGTGCACCTTC
many	TRBJ1-5	TRBV5-1	.	CASSGGLISNQPQHF	TGCGCCAGCAGCGGGGGACTGATTAGCAATCAGCCCCAGCATTTT
.	TRBJ1-3	TRBV12-3/TRBV12-4	TRBD1	CASSRTGRGNTIYF	TGTGCCAGCAGTCGGACAGGGCGAGGAAACACCATATATTTT
few	TRBJ1-1	TRBV30	.	CAWSGVADTEAFF	TGTGCCTGGTCGGGTGTGGCAGACACTGAAGCTTTCTTT
.	TRBJ1-1	TRBV28	.	CASSLLQGPNTEAFF	TGTGCCAGCAGTTTATTACAGGGACCGAACACTGAAGCTTTCTTT
many	TRBJ1-3	TRBV19	.	CASSRGFSGNTIYF	TGTGCCAGTAGCCGGGGATTTTCTGGAAACACCATATATTTT
many	TRBJ1-1	TRBV5-4	TRBD1	CASRSDRGTLNTEAFF	TGTGCCAGCAGATCGGACAGGGGCACTTTGAACACTGAAGCTTTCTTT
many	TRBJ1-2	TRBV28	.	CASSFSPLSGYTF	TGTGCCAGCAGTTTTAGTCCTTTAAGTGGCTACACCTTC
few	TRBJ1-3	TRBV6-1	.	CASSEAKKYRALSGNTIYF	TGTGCCAGCAGTGAAGCGAAGAAATACCGGGCACTCTCTGGAAACACCATATATTTT
.	TRBJ1-1	TRBV24-1	.	CATSDSTDNTEAFF	TGTGCCACCAGTGACTCGACAGACAACACTGAAGCTTTCTTT
.	TRBJ2-5	TRBV15	.	CATGDTLQETQYF	TGTGCCACCGGGGACACACTTCAAGAGACCCAGTACTTC
many	TRBJ2-7	TRBV7-2	.	CASSLLWYEQYF	TGTGCCAGCAGCTTATTATGGTACGAGCAGTACTTC
many	TRBJ2-5	TRBV6-5	.	CASSFDSNQETQYF	TGTGCCAGCAGTTTCGACAGCAACCAAGAGACCCAGTACTTC
many	TRBJ1-2	TRBV4-1	.	CASSQEGAGRNYGYTF	TGCGCCAGCAGCCAAGAAGGGGCAGGGCGTAACTATGGCTACACCTTC
.	TRBJ1-3	TRBV20-1	.	CSAPRGNTIYF	TGCAGTGCCCCTCGAGGAAACACCATATATTTT
once	TRBJ2-7	TRBV28	TRBD1	CASITGQGGSYEQYF	TGTGCCAGCATAACGGGACAGGGGGGATCCTACGAGCAGTACTTC
many	TRBJ2-7	TRBV12-3/TRBV12-4	.	CASSLDFYEQYF	TGTGCCAGCAGTCTCGACTTCTACGAGCAGTACTTC
few	TRBJ1-1	TRBV30	.	CAWSGNVDTEAFF	TGTGCCTGGAGTGGAAACGTGGACACTGAAGCTTTCTTT
many	TRBJ1-5	TRBV28	.	CASSSPGGGNQPQHF	TGTGCCAGCAGCTCGCCGGGGGGGGGCAATCAGCCCCAGCATTTT
many	TRBJ2-5	TRBV12-3/TRBV12-4	TRBD1	CASSTGVGETQYF	TGTGCCAGCAGCACAGGGGTCGGTGAGACCCAGTACTTC
many	TRBJ2-5	TRBV19	TRBD2	CASSMMLAGDIQETQYF	TGTGCCAGTAGTATGATGCTAGCGGGGGACATTCAAGAGACCCAGTACTTC
.	TRBJ2-5	TRBV9	.	CASSVDPTSKRSQYF	TGTGCCAGCAGCGTAGACCCCACCTCCAAGAGAAGCCAGTACTTC
.	TRBJ2-5	TRBV9	TRBD1	CASSGGQGTQETQYF	TGTGCCAGCAGCGGGGGACAGGGCACCCAAGAGACCCAGTACTTC
.	TRBJ2-5	TRBV7-2	.	CASSDPGYYQETQYF	TGTGCCAGCAGCGACCCGGGATACTACCAAGAGACCCAGTACTTC
.	TRBJ1-2	TRBV12-3/TRBV12-4	.	CASSYRAVYGYTF	TGTGCCAGCAGCTACAGGGCCGTCTATGGCTACACCTTC
many	TRBJ2-7	TRBV15	.	CATSREGGSYEQYF	TGTGCCACCAGCAGGGAGGGAGGATCCTACGAGCAGTACTTC
many	TRBJ1-5	TRBV20-1	.	CSATGNQPQHF	TGCAGTGCTACTGGGAATCAGCCCCAGCATTTT
.	TRBJ2-5	TRBV5-6	TRBD1	CASSFRDRKETQYF	TGTGCCAGCAGCTTCCGGGACAGAAAAGAGACCCAGTACTTC
many	TRBJ1-1	TRBV10-3	.	CAISVGGGNTEAFF	TGTGCCATCAGTGTGGGGGGAGGGAACACTGAAGCTTTCTTT
many	TRBJ1-1	TRBV10-3	.	CAISEYRENTEAFF	TGTGCCATCAGTGAGTACCGGGAGAACACTGAAGCTTTCTTT
many	TRBJ2-7	TRBV5-1	TRBD2	CASTWSLAGGEQYF	TGCGCCAGCACATGGAGTCTAGCGGGGGGCGAGCAGTACTTC
many	TRBJ2-5	TRBV4-1	.	CASSQGLVLPETQYF	TGCGCCAGCAGCCAAGGACTAGTCCTCCCCGAGACCCAGTACTTC
.	TRBJ2-7	TRBV28	.	CASSNRAVLAYEQYF	TGTGCCAGCAGCAACCGAGCAGTCCTGGCGTACGAGCAGTACTTC
many	TRBJ2-2	TRBV6-1	.	CASSEQQQGRGKLFF	TGTGCCAGCAGTGAACAACAACAGGGACGGGGGAAGCTGTTTTTT
.	TRBJ1-1	TRBV12-3/TRBV12-4	.	CASTLWGEAFF	TGTGCCAGCACTTTATGGGGTGAAGCTTTCTTT
many	TRBJ1-1	TRBV2	.	CASLFYTEAFF	TGTGCCAGCCTTTTTTACACTGAAGCTTTCTTT
.	TRBJ2-2	TRBV11-1	TRBD1	CASSFGQGLAAGELFF	TGTGCCAGCAGCTTCGGACAGGGGCTGGCGGCCGGGGAGCTGTTTTTT
many	TRBJ1-2	TRBV20-1	TRBD1	CSAPPTGGGYGYTF	TGCAGTGCACCTCCGACAGGGGGTGGCTATGGCTACACCTTC
many	TRBJ2-2	TRBV6-1	.	CASSHGGAGELFF	TGTGCCAGCAGCCACGGGGGTGCCGGGGAGCTGTTTTTT
.	TRBJ1-1	TRBV12-3/TRBV12-4	TRBD1	CASRDRGAFF	TGTGCCAGCAGGGACAGGGGGGCTTTCTTT
many	TRBJ1-5	TRBV29-1	.	CSLQARDQPQHF	TGCAGCTTACAGGCTCGTGATCAGCCCCAGCATTTT
.	TRBJ1-3	TRBV3-1	TRBD1	CASSFPGQGIDTIYF	TGTGCCAGCAGCTTCCCTGGACAGGGCATTGACACCATATATTTT
few	TRBJ2-7	TRBV4-2	TRBD2	CASSQHTSGGGYEQYF	TGTGCCAGCAGCCAACACACTAGCGGGGGAGGCTACGAGCAGTACTTC
few	TRBJ1-5	TRBV4-1	TRBD1	CASSQTDRGRQPQHF	TGCGCCAGCAGCCAGACTGACAGGGGGAGGCAGCCCCAGCATTTT
.	TRBJ2-7	TRBV7-9	TRBD1	CASSAAGTVLYEQYF	TGTGCCAGCAGCGCAGCCGGGACAGTGTTATACGAGCAGTACTTC
many	TRBJ2-7	TRBV6-2/TRBV6-3	.	CASAGSIEQYF	TGTGCCAGTGCGGGATCTATCGAGCAGTACTTC
many	TRBJ2-5	TRBV4-1	TRBD1	CASSRILGQGGQETQYF	TGCGCCAGCAGCCGAATTCTCGGACAGGGGGGCCAAGAGACCCAGTACTTC